The 3 T cell receptor beta chains presented below share a single source sample, sequenced in a study of T-cell reconstitution after alpha-beta-depleted transplantation in children. Unique molecular identifiers were used in preparing the TCRbeta library. MiXCR was run by TCRdb on the PCR reads, yielding one entry per CDR3 protein. The profile shows more than 550,000 distinct CDR3 sequences, roughly a tenth of them singletons. This specimen was PBMCs from the stem cell graft donor, taken from the stem cell graft. The origin of the receptors is a human donor who donated a stem cell graft to a child with acute myeloid leukemia.

This clonotype was counted a few times. The rearrangement joins TRBV15 to TRBJ1-1; D gene ambiguous. Germline V gene lookup returns CDR1 LNHNV and CDR2 YYDKDF (reference sequence). V shed 0 bases and J shed 1 base, with 15 bases lying between them. This CDR3 has 17 residues. CDR3: CATSRDLGKPTNTEAFF. The CDR3 DNA follows: TGTGCCACCAGCAGAGATCTGGGTAAACCGACGAACACTGAAGCTTTCTTT.

The chain links TRBV29-1 to TRBJ2-3; D ambiguous. The V gene's germline CDR1 is SQVTM and CDR2 ANQGSEA. V dropped 0 bases and J dropped 2 bases, with 6 bases sitting between them. This CDR3 is built from 13 residues. DNA for the CDR3: TGCAGCGTTGAAGACTACTTCACAGATACGCAGTATTTT. Protein: CSVEDYFTDTQYF.

In its sample, this clonotype was seen many times. J is TRBJ2-2 and V is TRBV6-1, with 9 bases aligning to TRBD1. The trim removed 10 bases at V and 5 bases at J, leaving 5 bases unmatched. The germline V gene encodes CDR1 MNHNS and CDR2 SASEGT. The CDR3 sequence is 13 residues long. The CDR3 loop is CAIGTGPTGELFF. CDR3 in DNA: TGTGCCATCGGGACAGGGCCGACCGGGGAGCTGTTTTTT.